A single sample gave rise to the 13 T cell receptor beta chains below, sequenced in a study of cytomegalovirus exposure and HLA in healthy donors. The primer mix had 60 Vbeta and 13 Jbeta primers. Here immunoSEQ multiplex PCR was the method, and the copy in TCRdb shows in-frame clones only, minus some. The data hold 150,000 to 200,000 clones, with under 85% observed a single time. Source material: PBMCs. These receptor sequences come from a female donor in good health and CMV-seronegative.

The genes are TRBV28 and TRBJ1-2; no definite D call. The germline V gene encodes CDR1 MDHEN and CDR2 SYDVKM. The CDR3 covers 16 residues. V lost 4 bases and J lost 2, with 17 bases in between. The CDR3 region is CASSSLQAARNYGYTF. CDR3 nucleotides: TGTGCCAGCAGTTCCCTACAAGCTGCGCGGAACTATGGCTACACCTTC.

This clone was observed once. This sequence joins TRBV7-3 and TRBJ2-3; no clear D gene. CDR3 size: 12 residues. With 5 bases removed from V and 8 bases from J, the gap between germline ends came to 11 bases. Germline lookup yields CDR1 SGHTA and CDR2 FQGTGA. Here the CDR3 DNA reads TGTGCCAGCAGCCCCCCTGGTAGTACGCAGTATTTT. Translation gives CASSPPGSTQYF. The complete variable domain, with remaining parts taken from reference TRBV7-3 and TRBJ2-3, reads GAGVSQTPSNKVTEKGKYVELRCDPISGHTALYWYRQSLGQGPEFLIYFQGTGAADDSGLPNDRFFAVRPEGSVSTLKIQRTERGDSAVYLCASSPPGSTQYFGPGTRLTVL.

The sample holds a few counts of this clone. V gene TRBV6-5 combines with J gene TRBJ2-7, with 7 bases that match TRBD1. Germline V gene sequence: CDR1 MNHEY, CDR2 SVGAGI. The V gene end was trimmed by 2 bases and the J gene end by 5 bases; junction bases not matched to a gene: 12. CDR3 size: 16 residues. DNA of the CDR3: TGTGCCAGCAGTTACCCCCCCCACGAGGGGGCCCACGAGCAGTACTTC. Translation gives CASSYPPHEGAHEQYF.

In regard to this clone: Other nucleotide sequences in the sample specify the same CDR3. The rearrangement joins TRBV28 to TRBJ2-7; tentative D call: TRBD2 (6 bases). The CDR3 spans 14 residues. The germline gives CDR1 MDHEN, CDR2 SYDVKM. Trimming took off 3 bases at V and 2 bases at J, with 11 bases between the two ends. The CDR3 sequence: CASSLEGTPYEQYF. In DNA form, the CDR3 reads TGTGCCAGCAGTTTGGAAGGGACTCCCTACGAGCAGTACTTC.

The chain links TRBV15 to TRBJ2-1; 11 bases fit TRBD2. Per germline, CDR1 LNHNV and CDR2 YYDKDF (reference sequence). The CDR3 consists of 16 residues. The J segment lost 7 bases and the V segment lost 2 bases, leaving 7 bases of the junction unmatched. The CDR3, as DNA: TGTGCCACCAGCAGAAAACTAGCGGGAGTAAAAAATGAGCAGTTCTTC. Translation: CATSRKLAGVKNEQFF.

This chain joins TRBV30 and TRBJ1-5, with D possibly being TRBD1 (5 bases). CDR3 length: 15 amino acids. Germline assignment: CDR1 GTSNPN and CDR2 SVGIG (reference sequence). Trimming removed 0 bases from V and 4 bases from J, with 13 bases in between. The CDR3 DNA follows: TGTGCCTGGAGTGTAAGGTTAGGGGTAAATCAGCCCCAGCATTTT. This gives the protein CAWSVRLGVNQPQHF. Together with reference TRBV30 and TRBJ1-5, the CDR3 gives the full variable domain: SQTIHQWPATLVQPVGSPLSLECTVEGTSNPNLYWYRQAAGRGLQLLFYSVGIGQISSEVPQNLSASRPQDRQFILSSKKLLLSDSGFYLCAWSVRLGVNQPQHFGDGTRLSIL.

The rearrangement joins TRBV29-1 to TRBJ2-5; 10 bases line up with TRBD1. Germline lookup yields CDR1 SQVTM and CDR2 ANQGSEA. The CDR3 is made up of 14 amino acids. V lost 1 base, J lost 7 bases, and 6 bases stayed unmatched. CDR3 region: CSVEVTGGGGTQYF. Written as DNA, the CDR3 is TGCAGCGTTGAAGTGACAGGGGGCGGAGGGACCCAGTACTTC.

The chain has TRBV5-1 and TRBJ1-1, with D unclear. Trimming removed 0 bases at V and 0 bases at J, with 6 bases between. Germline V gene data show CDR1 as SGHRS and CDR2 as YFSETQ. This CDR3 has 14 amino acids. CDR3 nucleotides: TGCGCCAGCAGCTTGGGCCCGGTGAACACTGAAGCTTTCTTT. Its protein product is CASSLGPVNTEAFF.

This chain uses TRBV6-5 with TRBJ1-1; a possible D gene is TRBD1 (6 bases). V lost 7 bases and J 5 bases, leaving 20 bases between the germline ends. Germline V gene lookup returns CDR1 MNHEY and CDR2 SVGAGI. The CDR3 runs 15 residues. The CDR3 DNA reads TGTGCCAGCACTAAATCCTCAGGGGCTGGGACTGAAGCTTTCTTT. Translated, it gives CASTKSSGAGTEAFF.

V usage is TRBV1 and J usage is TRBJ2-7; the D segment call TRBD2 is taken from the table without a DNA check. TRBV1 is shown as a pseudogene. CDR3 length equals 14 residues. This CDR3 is CTSGGTSGTYEQYF. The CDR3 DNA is TGCACCAGCGGGGGGACTAGCGGTACCTACGAGCAGTACTTC.

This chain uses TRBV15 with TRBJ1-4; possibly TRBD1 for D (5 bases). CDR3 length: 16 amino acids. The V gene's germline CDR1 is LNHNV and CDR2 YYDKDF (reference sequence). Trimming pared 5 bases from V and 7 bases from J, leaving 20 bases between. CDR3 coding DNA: TGTGCCACCAGCCCGACGGGGGGGGGAAGAGGTGAAAAACTGTTTTTT. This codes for CATSPTGGGRGEKLFF.

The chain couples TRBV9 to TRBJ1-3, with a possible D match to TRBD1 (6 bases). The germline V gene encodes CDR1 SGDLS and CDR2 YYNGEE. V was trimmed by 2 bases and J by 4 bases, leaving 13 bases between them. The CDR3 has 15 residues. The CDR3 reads CASSVMGARGNTIYF. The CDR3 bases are TGTGCCAGCAGCGTGATGGGGGCGCGAGGAAACACCATATATTTT.

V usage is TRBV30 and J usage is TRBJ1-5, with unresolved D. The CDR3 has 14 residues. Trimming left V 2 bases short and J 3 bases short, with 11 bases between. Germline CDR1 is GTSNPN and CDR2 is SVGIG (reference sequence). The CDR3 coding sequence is TGTGCCTGGAGTCCCCACAGAACCAATCAGCCCCAGCATTTT. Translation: CAWSPHRTNQPQHF.